This passage covers 7 T cell receptor beta chains from one sample sequenced in a study of T-cell memory formation after mild COVID-19. TCRdb fed the 5' RACE reads into MiXCR, producing one record per CDR3 protein. Of hundreds of thousands of distinct CDR3 sequences listed, about a sixth were seen once; the top ten hold approximately 21%. Sequencing was done on a sample of PBMCs or a T cell subset sorted from them (not recorded which). The receptors were sampled from a man aged 18-30 years who had mild COVID-19 (a few samples of this study predate the infection). Cell type and time point are not known.

This clonotype was counted at least ten times. The V and J genes are TRBV7-2 and TRBJ1-1; D might be TRBD1 (6 bases). Germline CDR1 is SGHTA and CDR2 is FQGNSA. CDR3 length: 12 residues. Trimming took 5 bases from V and 8 from J, leaving 12 bases between them. The chain's CDR3 is CASSQHRAEAFF. Written as DNA, the CDR3 is TGTGCCAGCAGCCAACACAGGGCAGAAGCTTTCTTT.

This clonotype was seen a few times. This chain links TRBV29-1 with TRBJ2-3; 8 positions agree with TRBD1. Trimming cost V 7 bases and J 4 bases; bases outside gene matches: 7. CDR1 SQVTM and CDR2 ANQGSEA come from the germline V gene. The CDR3 consists of 13 residues. CDR3 in DNA: TGCAGCGCCCGGACAGGGCTTTCAGATACGCAGTATTTT. Protein sequence: CSARTGLSDTQYF.

The J gene is TRBJ2-3, the V gene TRBV4-2, with 8 bases that match TRBD2. Germline CDR1 reads LGHNA; CDR2 reads YNFKEQ. This CDR3 contains 17 residues. With V trimmed by 0 bases and J by 6 bases, 11 bases remained unmatched. CDR3: CASSQDNLGLDADTQYF. In DNA, the CDR3 is TGTGCCAGCAGCCAAGATAATTTGGGACTAGATGCGGATACGCAGTATTTT.

In this sample, this clonotype turned up a few times. V and J are TRBV7-2 and TRBJ2-3; D may be TRBD2 (7 bases). This CDR3 is 16 amino acids long. Germline CDR1 SGHTA, CDR2 FQGNSA. V was shortened by 5 bases and J by 1 base, with 16 bases between the two germline ends. CDR3 region: CASSPPDGGRTDTQYF. CDR3 coding DNA: TGTGCCAGCAGCCCCCCGGACGGGGGGCGCACAGATACGCAGTATTTT.

The rearrangement uses TRBV29-1 and TRBJ2-1; 8 nucleotides agree with TRBD2. The CDR3 runs to 14 residues. CDR1 is SQVTM, CDR2 ANQGSEA, per germline. J lost 9 bases, V lost 4 bases, and 11 bases had no gene match. This chain's CDR3 is CSVAVRGAPSEQFF. The CDR3 bases are TGCAGCGTTGCCGTGCGGGGGGCCCCCAGTGAGCAGTTCTTC.

This clonotype was recorded only once. The junction differs from germline at one of its ends, possibly a read error. The chain combines TRBV7-2 with TRBJ2-5, with 11 bases matching TRBD2. In germline, CDR1 is SGHTA, CDR2 FQGNSA. The CDR3 length is 17 residues. CDR3 region: CDSSFTALAGGQETQYF. For the CDR3, the DNA is TGTGACAGCAGCTTCACAGCTTTAGCGGGAGGGCAAGAGACCCAGTACTTC.

This clonotype was recorded once. The chain couples TRBV18 to TRBJ2-7; 7 positions match TRBD1. Germline CDR1 KGHSH, CDR2 LQKENI. This CDR3 comprises 15 residues. V was clipped by 6 bases and J by 0 bases; unmatched bases: 8. The CDR3 loop is CASSSTGDVSYEQYV. The DNA of the CDR3 is TGTGCCAGCTCGTCTACAGGGGATGTCTCCTACGAGCAGTACGTC.